This TCR beta chain comes out of a study of memory CD4+ T cells and cytomegalovirus serostatus. Study findings and constraints: The CMV-associated TCR signature appears largely within the CD4+ memory repertoire.

Notes on this clone: Its matching antigen is unknown.

As originally analysed: Out-of-frame sequences were removed, leaving a few million distinct TCRbeta sequences. Some clones are missing from TCRdb's copy, which holds only in-frame ones; the method was immunoSEQ multiplex PCR. V and J calls and clone size are given by that table; D and trimming were obtained from the DNA. The sample lists roughly 86,000 clones, 80% occurring once. Germline CDR1 and CDR2: SGHTA and FQGNSA. This CDR3 is 13 amino acids long. V lost 5 bases and J 8 bases, leaving 12 bases between the germline ends. Single viable CD3+CD4+CD8-CD45RO+ cells were sorted as the memory CD4+ T cells. CMV serostatus came from serum IgG against pp150, pp28, p38, p52. After thawing, CD4+ T cells were positively selected.

The chain uses TRBV7-2 and TRBJ1-4, with a tentative D call TRBD1 (5 bases). This sequence was found in an adult in good health and CMV-seropositive. The source material was memory CD4+ T cells from blood. This chain's CDR3 is CASSRGTQEKLFF. CDR3 coding DNA: TGTGCCAGCAGCCGCGGGACCCAGGAAAAACTGTTTTTT.